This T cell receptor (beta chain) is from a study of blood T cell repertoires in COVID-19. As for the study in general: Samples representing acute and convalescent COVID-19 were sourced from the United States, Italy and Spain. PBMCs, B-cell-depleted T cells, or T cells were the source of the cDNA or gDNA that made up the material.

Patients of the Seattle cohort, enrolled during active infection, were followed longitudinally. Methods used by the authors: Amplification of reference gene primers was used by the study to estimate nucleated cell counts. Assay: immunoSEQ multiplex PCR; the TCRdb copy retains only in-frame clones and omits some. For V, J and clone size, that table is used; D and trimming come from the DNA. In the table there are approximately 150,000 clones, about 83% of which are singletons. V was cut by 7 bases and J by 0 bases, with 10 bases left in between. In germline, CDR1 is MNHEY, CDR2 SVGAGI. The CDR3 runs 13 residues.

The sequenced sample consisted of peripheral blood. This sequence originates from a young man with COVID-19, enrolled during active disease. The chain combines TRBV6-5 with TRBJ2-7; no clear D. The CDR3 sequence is CASTSSTSYEQYF. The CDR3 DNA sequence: TGTGCCAGCACCTCTAGTACCTCCTACGAGCAGTACTTC.